Shown below are 18 T cell receptor beta chains from a single sample sequenced in a study of blood T cell repertoires in COVID-19. The repertoire was sequenced with immunoSEQ multiplex PCR; TCRdb's copy has only in-frame clones and lacks some. The sample yields approximately 250,000 clones, nearly 85% seen once. Sequenced material: peripheral blood. Receptor source: a human donor in a cohort sampled during active COVID-19.

V usage is TRBV11-2 and J usage is TRBJ2-6; D not resolved. The germline CDR1 and CDR2 sequences are SGHAT and FQNNGV. The CDR3 spans 15 residues. Trimming shortened V by 5 bases and J by 11 bases, and 19 bases separated the two germline ends. The CDR3: CASSRDFGTSDVLTF. The CDR3 DNA sequence: TGTGCCAGCAGCCGAGACTTCGGAACCTCGGACGTCCTGACTTTC.

J is TRBJ1-3 and V is TRBV7-2; TRBD1 agrees at 10 bases. With V trimmed by 1 base and J by 3 bases, 6 bases remained unmatched. The CDR3 is 17 amino acids. The germline V gene has CDR1 SGHTA and CDR2 FQGNSA. The CDR3 protein is CASSLGGTGALGNTIYF. The CDR3 DNA reads TGTGCCAGCAGCTTAGGGGGGACAGGGGCTCTTGGAAACACCATATATTTT.

The chain carries TRBV13 and TRBJ2-2; 9 bases align to TRBD1. The junction had 2 bases not matched to a gene; V was cut back by 6 bases and J by 3 bases. Germline CDR1 and CDR2: PRHDT and FYEKMQ (reference sequence). The CDR3 length is 14 residues. The CDR3 bases are TGTGCCAGCAGATGGACAGGGGACACCGGGGAGCTGTTTTTT. Translating gives CASRWTGDTGELFF. Variable domain in full (rest from reference TRBV13 and TRBJ2-2): AAGVIQSPRHLIKEKRETATLKCYPIPRHDTVYWYQQGPGQDPQFLISFYEKMQSDKGSIPDRFSAQQFSDYHSELNMSSLELGDSALYFCASRWTGDTGELFFGEGSRLTVL.

This sequence joins TRBV2 and TRBJ2-2, with 7 positions matching TRBD1. Germline V CDR1 and CDR2: SNHLY, FYNNEI. The length of the CDR3 is 14 residues. V was clipped by 6 bases and J by 4 bases; unmatched bases: 5. The chain's CDR3 is CASRPGTATGELFF. CDR3 coding DNA: TGTGCCAGCAGACCCGGGACAGCCACCGGGGAGCTGTTTTTT.

The chain links TRBV11-2 to TRBJ1-1, with 8 bases matching TRBD1. In germline, CDR1 is SGHAT, CDR2 FQNNGV. The CDR3 totals 16 residues. V lost 5 bases and J lost 2; bases outside the gene matches: 10. The CDR3 region has the DNA TGTGCCAGCAGCCCCCGACAGGGGCGATTAAACACTGAAGCTTTCTTT. Encoded protein: CASSPRQGRLNTEAFF.

The genes are TRBV6-6 and TRBJ1-3; 7 bases are shared with TRBD1. CDR1 and CDR2 (germline): MNHNY, SVGAGI (reference sequence). The CDR3 length is 15 residues. After removal of 10 bases from V and 4 bases from J, the junction contained 13 bases not matched to a gene. The CDR3 bases are TGTGCCATCAAAGCATCGGGACAGACGGGAAACACCATATATTTT. It yields the protein CAIKASGQTGNTIYF.

The rearrangement uses TRBV28 and TRBJ1-2; possible D gene TRBD1, 5 bases. The germline V gene has CDR1 MDHEN and CDR2 SYDVKM. Trimming left V 7 bases short and J 0 bases short, with 12 bases between. This CDR3 spans 14 amino acids. The CDR3 sequence is CASIRTLANYGYTF. CDR3 sequence (DNA): TGTGCCAGCATCCGGACACTTGCTAACTATGGCTACACCTTC.

The rearrangement links TRBV6-5 to TRBJ2-7; no clear D gene. Trimming removed 0 bases from V and 3 bases from J, with 6 bases in between. The length of the CDR3 is 13 residues. CDR1 is MNHEY, CDR2 SVGAGI, per germline. The CDR3 bases are TGTGCCAGCAGTTACTCCAGGATCTACGAGCAGTACTTC. Translating it yields CASSYSRIYEQYF.

The rearrangement links TRBV12-3 or TRBV12-4 to TRBJ1-4; weak D call: TRBD1 (5 bases). The CDR3 sequence is 13 residues long. The ends were cut back, 6 bases at V and 8 bases at J, with 13 bases in the middle. The CDR3 DNA sequence: TGTGCCAGCAGGCCCAGGGAAATGGAAAAACTGTTTTTT. This sequence encodes CASRPREMEKLFF.

The V gene is TRBV5-1, the J gene TRBJ2-7; D ambiguous. The germline V gene encodes CDR1 SGHRS and CDR2 YFSETQ. The CDR3 is made up of 14 amino acids. Trimming pared 3 bases from V and 0 bases from J, leaving 10 bases between. CDR3 region: CASSSDWSSYEQYF. The CDR3 DNA reads as TGCGCCAGCAGCTCAGATTGGAGCTCCTACGAGCAGTACTTC.

This chain connects TRBV9 to TRBJ2-7; 8 bases line up with TRBD1. Trimming removed 0 bases from V and 2 bases from J; junction bases left unmatched: 4. The germline CDR1 and CDR2 sequences are SGDLS and YYNGEE. The CDR3 length is 15 residues. DNA for the CDR3: TGTGCCAGCAGCGTAGATGCGACAGGGGCCTACGAGCAGTACTTC. It specifies CASSVDATGAYEQYF.

This clone was detected a few times. This rearrangement joins TRBV7-2 to TRBJ2-7; D is undetermined. V shed 3 bases and J shed 2 bases, with 11 bases lying between them. Germline-derived CDR1 and CDR2 are SGHTA and FQGNSA. The CDR3 is made up of 14 amino acids. Here the CDR3 reads CASSFRRQTYEQYF. CDR3 DNA: TGTGCCAGCAGCTTCAGGCGTCAGACCTACGAGCAGTACTTC.

The chain carries TRBV5-8 and TRBJ2-1; 10 bases agree with TRBD2. Trimming took 6 bases from V and 8 from J; bases not matched to a gene: 2. This CDR3 is 12 amino acids long. Germline V CDR1 and CDR2: SGHTS, YDEGEE. The CDR3 DNA is TGTGCCAGCACCGGGACTAGCGATGAGCAGTTCTTC. Amino acids: CASTGTSDEQFF.

The chain carries TRBV3-1 (or the pseudogene TRBV3-2) and TRBJ2-4, with D perhaps TRBD2 (5 bases). This CDR3 contains 15 residues. V dropped 4 bases and J dropped 7 bases, with 17 bases sitting between them. Germline CDR1 is LGHDT and CDR2 is YNNKEL (reference sequence). This CDR3 reads CASSPQAGGRNIQYF. CDR3 nucleotides: TGTGCCAGCAGCCCCCAGGCGGGCGGTAGGAACATTCAGTACTTC.

The CDR3 region has the DNA TGTGCCACCAGCAGAGGGGACAGAGACTATGGCTACACCTTC. Its translation: CATSRGDRDYGYTF. This sequence joins TRBV15 and TRBJ1-2; the match to TRBD1 covers 7 bases. Unmatched junction bases numbered 2, after V lost 1 base and J lost 3 bases. This CDR3 is built from 14 residues. CDR1 and CDR2 from the germline V gene are LNHNV and YYDKDF (reference sequence).

The chain joins TRBV2 to TRBJ2-7; D perhaps matches TRBD2 (5 bases). Germline-derived CDR1 and CDR2 are SNHLY and FYNNEI. Trimming took 0 bases from V and 4 from J, leaving 16 bases between them. There are 16 residues in the CDR3. For the CDR3, the DNA is TGTGCCAGCAGTGAAGCGCTTTCCGGGGATAGGTACGAGCAGTACTTC. Its protein product is CASSEALSGDRYEQYF.

This clone was counted between two and nine times. This chain uses TRBV14 with TRBJ2-1, with TRBD1 matching over 10 bases. With V trimmed by 4 bases and J by 8 bases, 8 bases remained unmatched. The CDR3 spans 15 residues. CDR1 and CDR2 from the germline V gene are SGHDN and FVKESK. The CDR3 sequence: CASSRGQGQFDEQFF. The CDR3 DNA reads TGTGCCAGCAGCCGGGGACAGGGGCAGTTTGATGAGCAGTTCTTC.

This sequence joins TRBV10-2 and TRBJ1-3; possibly TRBD1 for D (5 bases). The CDR3 runs to 15 residues. V lost 6 bases, J lost 0 bases, and 12 bases lay in between. Germline V gives CDR1 WSHSY, CDR2 SAAADI. The CDR3 loop reads CASSTGGASGNTIYF. The DNA for the CDR3 is TGCGCCAGCAGCACCGGAGGGGCCTCTGGAAACACCATATATTTT.